The present T cell receptor (beta chain) was sequenced within a study of cytomegalovirus exposure and HLA in healthy donors (dated 2017 in TCRdb). For context, the study as a whole: According to an earlier analysis of a few hundred of the donors, some 180 million T cells yielded 117 million unique TCR beta sequences and 250 to 350 Gb of sequence data. Around 330 gigabases of sequencing data and around 80 million unique TCR sequences made up an early release that covered nearly 650 HLA-typed donors. The genetic ancestry cluster associated with self-reported Caucasian donors included 81% of the approximately 410 genotyped donors. The aim of the study was to test whether cataloging public T cell receptors could identify signatures of past pathogen exposure. The study profiled the T cell repertoires of hundreds of subjects by immunosequencing and related them to cytomegalovirus serostatus. A separate validation cohort of over a hundred different subjects was used in addition to the approximately 700-subject first cohort. To predict cytomegalovirus infection status, the study combined high-throughput TCR immunosequencing, statistical association of individual TCRs with disease status, and machine learning. A later analysis re-examined previously published TCR beta repertoires from roughly 650 donors and added high-resolution HLA genotyping to investigate patterns of TCR occurrence. The later analysis used no new phenotypic data to find candidate immune exposures, relying instead on TCR beta sequences and their occurrence across donors. In an earlier analysis of about 590 of the donors, high-throughput TCR beta sequencing was used to judge whether each TCR beta V gene segment behaved as functional or pseudogenic. Donor age, sex, ethnicity and CMV serostatus were collected together with the repertoire data. In a later genetic analysis, genome-wide SNP genotypes for about 55% of the roughly 700 donors were used, and that subset was treated as a discovery cohort. Every discovery cohort repertoire had been produced on one sequencing platform. HLA typing covered class I and class II loci at four-digit resolution. The number of typed donors differed by locus: roughly 620-640 for A, B, C, DRB1 and DQB1; 500 to 550 for DQA1; some 610 for DPA1; and around 450 for DPB1. Four or five DR-DQ haplotypes were handled as single units for association and clustering because linkage in the cohort was strong. Among several hundred genotyped donors of the cohort, an average of approximately 240,000 unique TCR beta nucleotide sequences was sequenced per donor, of which about 18% were non-productive.

This clone was counted between two and nine times. No antigen is known for it. The record has no base qualities; no much larger clone is one base away. On the study overall, not on this receptor specifically: Across donors, most TCR sequences were observed very rarely, whereas some public TCRs were present in many individuals. In a later analysis, HLA-associated TCR beta chains were found to be more clonally expanded and to have lower generation probabilities than equally common non-associated chains. For the cohort, immune exposure information was limited to CMV serostatus. The classifier was reported to diagnose cytomegalovirus status with high specificity and sensitivity in both the original and validation cohorts. The presence/absence analyses assumed that sequencing depth was roughly uniform across donors, and that assumption may not be true. Broadly in line with IMGT annotations, most TCR beta V segments showed up in productive rearrangements about 87% or about 30% of the time in an earlier analysis of about 500 of the donors. According to a later genetic analysis, donors in an Asian-associated ancestry cluster had fewer N-insertions in productive TCRs than the roughly 670-donor mean. A later analysis associated about 16,000 TCR beta sequences with specific HLA alleles at a false discovery rate of 0.05. The sequencing pipeline was judged likely to have produced a cluster of highly shared sequence variants as a technical artifact. Several of the top co-occurrence clusters appeared to be linked to parvovirus B19, influenza, CMV and Epstein-Barr virus, according to a later analysis. Linkage disequilibrium might explain the correlated functional status among segregating V segments, but an unknown experimental factor could not be excluded. Because some donors lacked HLA typing at each locus, the association tests relied only on the typed subset. According to the authors, the approach could potentially be generalized to other disease states and immunological phenotypes. According to a later analysis, TCR association rates differed among HLA loci, with DRB1 alleles showing the most associated TCRs and HLA-C alleles showing the fewest. The earlier analysis of approximately 590 of the donors excluded approximately 15 rarely observed V segments, including chromosome 9 orphons, because counts were too low. In vitro tests confirmed that a few of the cytomegalovirus-associated TCR beta chains recognize cytomegalovirus antigens. This cohort had only TCR beta chains sequenced, and the lack of alpha or paired-chain data limited which features could be detected. A later genetic analysis associated a missense DCLRE1C variant with V-gene and J-gene trimming of TCR beta chains, and an independent cohort replicated the association. In the study, around 160 TCR beta chains were listed as associated with cytomegalovirus. Strong co-occurrence of HLA alleles, especially DR and DQ, made assigning TCR associations to individual alleles difficult. Some IMGT-functional V segments, including TRBV6-2 and TRBV6-3, could not be distinguished by the 87-base-pair reads and were therefore excluded. In a later analysis, most CMV-associated TCR beta chains were found to appear HLA-restricted, with HLA associations seemingly driven largely by CMV exposure. A further reported finding was that TCR beta sequences accurately predicted the HLA-A and HLA-B alleles for most subjects in the first cohort.

Library prep was done by the immunoSEQ multiplex PCR assay. A mixture of 60 forward primers for TCR Vbeta segments and 13 reverse primers for TCR Jbeta segments was used in the multiplex PCR. A multiplex PCR assay on genomic DNA amplified the CDR3 region of rearranged TCR beta genes. The amplified TCR beta libraries were sequenced on the Illumina HiSeq System as 87-base-pair reads. Concerning the study's data processing: A later analysis tallied around 87 million unique TCR beta chains across the 550 to 850 repertoires, and around 12 million of those chains were shared by two or more donors. A nearest-neighbor algorithm error-corrected the raw reads and collapsed the reads into unique sequences, merging closely related sequences to remove PCR and sequencing errors. Alignment of CDR3 sequences to IMGT reference sequences was used to assign V, D and J gene segments. Each retained sequence needed at least a six-nucleotide match to both a V gene segment and a J gene segment. A rearrangement was called productive if the CDR3 had no stop codons and remained in frame with V and J, and every other rearrangement was called non-productive. CDR3 was defined according to IMGT convention as the region running from the second conserved V-encoded cysteine to the conserved J-encoded phenylalanine. Sequences without an unambiguous match to a single V gene segment were excluded from the earlier analysis of 500 to 700 of the donors. An earlier analysis of roughly 590 of the donors called V segments functional above 56.7% productive rearrangements and segregating when the between-donor standard deviation exceeded 5%. A statistical classification framework was built for diagnosing cytomegalovirus status from the catalog of TCR beta chain sequences. In a later analysis, TCR nucleotide sequences were compared against IMGT/GENE-DB human TR gene sequences so that V and J genes could be assigned. The TCRdist pipeline was used in a later analysis to assign CDR3 sequences and most-parsimonious VDJ recombination scenarios. In a later analysis, every TCR beta chain was defined by the combination of its CDR3 amino acid sequence and its V-gene family, and reads without a unique V-gene family were dropped. To address suspected cross-contamination and a sequencing artifact, a later analysis removed under 600 highly shared, low-generation-probability nucleotide sequences. In a later analysis, a clonal expansion index for each public chain was calculated from normalized within-repertoire ranks of inferred template counts. A later analysis computed generation probabilities with a VDJ recombination model fitted to out-of-frame rearrangements, and checked the results against IGoR. In a later analysis, hypergeometric tests were used to score TCR-TCR, TCR-HLA and TCR-CMV co-occurrence, with a repertoire-size bias correction applied to TCR pairs. In a later analysis, false discovery rates were estimated by permuting HLA or CMV assignments 20 times. In a later analysis, co-occurring TCRs were grouped with DBSCAN, and TCRdist sequence similarity was added when clustering was performed within HLA-allele-positive subsets. For co-occurrence clustering, repertoires with fewer than 30,000 or more than 120,000 public chains were excluded, along with roughly 5 repertoires with anomalous nucleotide sharing. Imported from immuneACCESS, the table was reduced by TCRdb to in-frame sequences with V and J called. These copies leave out some clones; in studies compared against another copy, an unresolved V gene accounts for under half, and the cause of the remainder is not known. The V and J calls and clone size are taken from that table; D and trimming were inferred from the DNA. This sample is represented by approximately 120,000 clones; roughly 78% of them were singletons. The top ten clones comprise around 4% of the sample.

The germline V gene (reference sequence) specifies WNHNN as CDR1 and SYGVQD as CDR2. The CDR3 measures 14 amino acids from cysteine to phenylalanine. The only DNA kept is the CDR3, 42 bases in frame from the first base. V is trimmed back by 5 bases and J by 4 bases, and the junction contains 5 bases that no gene match accounts for. The cohort comprised several hundred healthy bone marrow donors. At the time of sampling, every cohort member was nominally healthy, though immune exposures that went unrecorded were likely present. The donor tested CMV seronegative and was one of the 352 seronegative cohort members. A peripheral blood sample was collected from each donor, and TCR beta sequencing was performed on peripheral blood mononuclear cells. The Qiagen DNeasy Blood Extraction Kit was used to extract genomic DNA from the blood cell samples.

The sequenced sample consisted of PBMCs. The sequence is built from TRBV10-1 and TRBJ1-5; 7 central bases correspond to TRBD1. This receptor was identified in a man aged 25 to 40 in good health and CMV-seronegative. The DNA is TGCGCCAGCAGTTCTGGGACAGAGAATCAGCCCCAGCATTTT. The translation is CASSSGTENQPQHF.